Ten or more counts support the clone carrying this T cell receptor beta chain. Its antigen is unidentified. The data derive from a study of CD8 T cells in ankylosing spondylitis. The study's findings and limits: Reactive arthritis synovial fluid and blood previously showed some of these motif variants.

In germline, CDR1 is SGHVS, CDR2 FQNEAQ. This CDR3 has 15 residues. Trimming shortened V by 2 bases and J by 11 bases, and 16 bases separated the two germline ends. Via MiXCR, TCRdb re-called the 5' RACE reads, giving one row per CDR3 protein. The repertoire has some 140,000 distinct CDR3 sequences, roughly 8% of them found once; the top ten carry 7.3%. Sample: synovial fluid, either unsorted or a sorted T cell fraction (not recorded which). The genes are TRBV7-8 and TRBJ1-6; D is unresolved. The receptor's source is a male donor with ankylosing spondylitis. Here the CDR3 DNA reads TGTGCCAGCAGCTTACCCAGCGGGGTAGTGGCACCCCTCCACTTT. It yields the protein CASSLPSGVVAPLHF.